In its sample, the clone carrying this T cell receptor (beta chain) was seen a few times. Its antigen is undetermined. Making TCR cDNA involved 5'RACE template switching, which added UMIs and a universal primer site. A single record per CDR3 protein comes from TCRdb applying MiXCR to the 5' RACE reads. The sample has around 320,000 distinct CDR3 sequences; around a tenth are singletons. The sample comes from a study of T cells after yellow fever vaccination. Study-wide findings and caveats: Sorted repertoires could include abundant contaminating clonotypes from bulk cells.

Germline V CDR1 and CDR2: SGDLS, YYNGEE. The CDR3 covers 15 residues. V was shortened by 0 bases and J by 2 bases, with 12 bases between the two germline ends. The receptor was isolated from a man aged 18 to 30 who received the YFV17D yellow fever vaccine. The rearrangement joins TRBV9 to TRBJ2-7; D is possibly TRBD1 (5 bases). This material consisted of CD4+ T cells sorted from PBMCs, taken 45 days after the yellow fever booster vaccination. The CDR3 coding sequence is TGTGCCAGCAGCGTAGGTGGCAGGGTAGCCTACGAGCAGTACTTC. It is translated as CASSVGGRVAYEQYF. The full variable domain, its missing parts supplied by reference TRBV9 and TRBJ2-7, is DSGVTQTPKHLITATGQRVTLRCSPRSGDLSVYWYQQSLDQGLQFLIQYYNGEERAKGNILERFSAQQFPDLHSELNLSSLELGDSALYFCASSVGGRVAYEQYFGPGTRLTVT.